This T cell receptor (beta chain) was sequenced during a study of T cells in Graves' hyperthyroidism and ophthalmopathy. General observations from the study: Stable hyperthyroidism was told apart from ophthalmopathy by a model built on 13 V-J features.

Amplification of TCR beta CDR3 regions used RNA as the template. With the HTBI primer set, the TCR CDR3 went through a first round of RT-PCR. TCRdb redid the calling of the multiplex PCR reads with MiXCR, one entry per CDR3 protein. The sample carries a few hundred thousand distinct CDR3 sequences, approximately 20% recorded once. This clonotype occurred a few times. Its antigen is unknown. In germline, CDR1 is GTSNPN, CDR2 SVGIG (reference sequence). This CDR3 is built from 15 residues. J was trimmed by 3 bases and V by 0 bases; bases with no gene match: 3. Patients showing uncontrolled infection, other autoimmune disease, pregnancy or lactation were ineligible.

The source is a woman aged 18-29 years with Graves' hyperthyroidism. The rearrangement links TRBV30 to TRBJ2-2; TRBD1 aligns across 8 bases. Sequences were obtained from blood. CDR3 bases: TGTGCCTGGAGTGTACTGGGACAGGACACCGGGGAGCTGTTTTTT. Its translation: CAWSVLGQDTGELFF.